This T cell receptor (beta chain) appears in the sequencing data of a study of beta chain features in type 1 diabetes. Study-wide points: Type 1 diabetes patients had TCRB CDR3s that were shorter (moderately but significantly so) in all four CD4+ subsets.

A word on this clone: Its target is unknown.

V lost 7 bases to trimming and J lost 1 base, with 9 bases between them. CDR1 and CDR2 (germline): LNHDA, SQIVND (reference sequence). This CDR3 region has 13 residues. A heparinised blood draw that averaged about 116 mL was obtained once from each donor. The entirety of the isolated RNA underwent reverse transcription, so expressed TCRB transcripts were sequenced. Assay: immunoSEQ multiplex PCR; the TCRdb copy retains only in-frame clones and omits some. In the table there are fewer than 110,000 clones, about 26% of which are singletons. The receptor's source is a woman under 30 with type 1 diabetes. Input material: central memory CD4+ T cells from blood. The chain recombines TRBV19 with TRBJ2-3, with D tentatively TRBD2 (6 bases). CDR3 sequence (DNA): TGTGCCAGTACGGGGAGGCGCACAGATACGCAGTATTTT. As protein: CASTGRRTDTQYF.